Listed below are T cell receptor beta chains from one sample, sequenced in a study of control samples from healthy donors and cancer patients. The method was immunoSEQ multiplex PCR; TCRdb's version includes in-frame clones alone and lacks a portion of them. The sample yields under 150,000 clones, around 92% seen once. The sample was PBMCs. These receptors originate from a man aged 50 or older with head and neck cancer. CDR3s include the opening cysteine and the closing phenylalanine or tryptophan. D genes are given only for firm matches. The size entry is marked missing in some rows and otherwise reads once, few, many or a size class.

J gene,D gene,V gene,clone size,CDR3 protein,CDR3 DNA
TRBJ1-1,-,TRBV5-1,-,CASSLASDTEAFF,TGCGCCAGCAGCTTGGCTAGCGACACTGAAGCTTTCTTT
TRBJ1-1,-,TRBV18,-,CASSPGQNTEAFF,TGTGCCAGCTCACCGGGACAGAACACTGAAGCTTTCTTT
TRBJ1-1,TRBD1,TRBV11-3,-,CASSLGTGPNTEAFF,TGTGCCAGCAGCTTGGGGACAGGACCGAACACTGAAGCTTTCTTT
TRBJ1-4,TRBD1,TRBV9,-,CASSPLGTGNEKLFF,TGTGCCAGCAGCCCGCTAGGGACAGGGAATGAAAAACTGTTTTTT
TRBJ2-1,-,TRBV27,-,CASSFAPGREQFF,TGTGCCAGCAGTTTTGCCCCCGGACGAGAGCAGTTCTTC
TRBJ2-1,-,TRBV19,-,CASSKGRGARNEQFF,TGTGCCAGTAGTAAAGGACGGGGGGCGAGAAATGAGCAGTTCTTC
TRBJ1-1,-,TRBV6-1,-,CASSEEPSGNTEAFF,TGTGCCAGCAGTGAAGAGCCCTCGGGGAACACTGAAGCTTTCTTT
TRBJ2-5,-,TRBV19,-,CASSIDKAGTQYF,TGTGCCAGTAGTATAGATAAAGCGGGGACCCAGTACTTC
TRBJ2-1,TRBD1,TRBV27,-,CASSSGQGYEQFF,TGTGCCAGCAGTTCCGGACAGGGGTATGAGCAGTTCTTC
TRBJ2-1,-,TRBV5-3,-,CARSLRGGTSYNEQFF,TGTGCCAGAAGCTTGCGGGGCGGGACCTCCTACAATGAGCAGTTCTTC
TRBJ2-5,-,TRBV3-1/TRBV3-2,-,CASSQETGNTQETQYF,TGTGCCAGCAGCCAAGAAACAGGAAATACCCAAGAGACCCAGTACTTC
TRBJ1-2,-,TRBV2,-,CASSESPASYGYTF,TGTGCCAGCAGTGAAAGCCCCGCAAGCTATGGCTACACCTTC
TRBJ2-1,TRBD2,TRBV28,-,CASSTSSGLQEQFF,TGTGCCAGCAGTACTTCTAGCGGCCTACAGGAGCAGTTCTTC
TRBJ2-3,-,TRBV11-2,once,CASSLRPGAYSTDTQYF,TGTGCCAGCAGCTTAAGACCGGGTGCCTATAGCACAGATACGCAGTATTTT
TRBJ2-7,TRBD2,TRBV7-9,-,CASSLLTGLAGYEQYF,TGTGCCAGCAGCTTATTAACGGGACTAGCGGGCTACGAGCAGTACTTC
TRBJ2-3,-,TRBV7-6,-,CASSNSPRDTQYF,TGTGCCAGCAGCAACAGCCCCAGAGATACGCAGTATTTT
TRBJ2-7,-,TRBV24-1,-,CATSDFYEQYF,TGTGCCACCAGTGATTTTTACGAGCAGTACTTC
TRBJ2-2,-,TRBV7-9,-,CASSLIRGNTGELFF,TGTGCCAGCAGCTTAATCAGGGGGAACACCGGGGAGCTGTTTTTT
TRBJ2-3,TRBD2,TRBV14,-,CASSQESGAQYF,TGTGCCAGCAGCCAAGAGAGCGGGGCGCAGTATTTT
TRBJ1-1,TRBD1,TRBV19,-,CASSIRVQGAFGTEAFF,TGTGCCAGTAGTATTCGGGTACAGGGGGCATTCGGCACTGAAGCTTTCTTT
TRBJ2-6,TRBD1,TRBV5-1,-,CASSGTGARSSGANVLTF,TGCGCCAGCAGCGGGACAGGGGCGCGCTCCTCTGGGGCCAACGTCCTGACTTTC
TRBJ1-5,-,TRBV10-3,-,CAIRLRMGTWGPQHF,TGTGCCATCCGGCTTCGGATGGGAACCTGGGGGCCCCAGCATTTT
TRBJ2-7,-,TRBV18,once,CASSPLQDPYEQYF,TGTGCCAGCTCACCACTCCAGGATCCCTACGAGCAGTACTTC
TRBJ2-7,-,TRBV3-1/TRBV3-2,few,CASSQASQGPYEQYF,TGTGCCAGCAGCCAAGCATCACAGGGCCCCTACGAGCAGTACTTC
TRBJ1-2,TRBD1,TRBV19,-,CASSRGPGQLANYGYTF,TGTGCCAGTAGTAGAGGACCGGGACAGTTAGCTAACTATGGCTACACCTTC
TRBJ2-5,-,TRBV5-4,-,CASKSRIQETQYF,TGTGCCAGCAAATCCCGGATCCAAGAGACCCAGTACTTC
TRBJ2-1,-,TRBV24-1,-,CATSVGFRDSSSYNEQFF,TGTGCCACCAGTGTGGGTTTCCGGGACTCGAGCTCCTACAATGAGCAGTTCTTC
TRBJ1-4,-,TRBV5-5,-,CASSPQRGFNEKLFF,TGTGCCAGCAGCCCCCAGAGAGGATTTAATGAAAAACTGTTTTTT
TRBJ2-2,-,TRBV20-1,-,CSASLAAGELFF,TGCAGTGCTAGTCTAGCCGCCGGGGAGCTGTTTTTT
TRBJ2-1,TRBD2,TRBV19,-,CASSIHTSGGMDEQFF,TGTGCCAGTAGTATACATACTAGCGGGGGGATGGATGAGCAGTTCTTC
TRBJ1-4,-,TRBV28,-,CASSLGENRNEKLFF,TGTGCCAGCAGTTTGGGGGAAAACAGGAATGAAAAACTGTTTTTT
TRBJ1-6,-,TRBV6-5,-,CASSYEAVGSPLHF,TGTGCCAGCAGTTACGAGGCGGTTGGATCACCCCTCCACTTT
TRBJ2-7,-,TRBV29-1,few,CSAVTGTKEQYF,TGCAGCGCCGTAACTGGGACCAAGGAGCAGTACTTC
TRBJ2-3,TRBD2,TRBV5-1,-,CASSRTSGGARDTQYF,TGCGCCAGCAGCCGAACTAGCGGGGGGGCCCGAGATACGCAGTATTTT
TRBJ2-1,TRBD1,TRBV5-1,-,CASSLFFGDSSSSYNEQFF,TGCGCCAGCAGCTTGTTCTTCGGGGACAGTTCTAGCTCCTACAATGAGCAGTTCTTC
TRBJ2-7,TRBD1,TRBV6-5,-,CASSPGQVSSYEQYF,TGTGCCAGCAGTCCCGGACAGGTGAGCTCCTACGAGCAGTACTTC
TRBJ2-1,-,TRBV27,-,CASGFGLNEQFF,TGTGCCAGCGGCTTCGGACTTAATGAGCAGTTCTTC
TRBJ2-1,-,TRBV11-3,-,CASSLVGGHVEQFF,TGTGCCAGCAGCTTAGTCGGAGGGCATGTTGAGCAGTTCTTC
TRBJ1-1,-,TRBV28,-,CASRRQMRTEAFF,TGTGCCAGCCGCCGGCAAATGAGAACTGAAGCTTTCTTT
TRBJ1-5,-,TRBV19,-,CASSIGGQGNQPQHF,TGTGCCAGTAGTATCGGAGGGCAGGGGAATCAGCCCCAGCATTTT
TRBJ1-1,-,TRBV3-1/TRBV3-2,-,CASSQALGVTGAFF,TGTGCCAGCAGCCAAGCCCTAGGGGTAACTGGAGCTTTCTTT
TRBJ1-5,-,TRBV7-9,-,CASSPQGWGDYSNQPQHF,TGTGCCAGCAGCCCTCAGGGATGGGGGGATTATAGCAATCAGCCCCAGCATTTT
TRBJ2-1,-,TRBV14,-,CASSQSLRRPGPGLNEQFF,TGTGCCAGCAGCCAATCGTTGCGCCGCCCCGGACCAGGTTTGAATGAGCAGTTCTTC
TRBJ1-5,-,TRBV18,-,CASSNVGEDQPQHF,TGTGCCAGCTCAAATGTGGGCGAGGATCAGCCCCAGCATTTT
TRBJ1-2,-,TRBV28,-,CASSQDGYTF,TGTGCCAGCAGCCAAGATGGCTACACCTTC
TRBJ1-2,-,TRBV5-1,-,CASSLVAGDTYGYTF,TGCGCCAGCAGCTTGGTGGCAGGGGATACCTATGGCTACACCTTC
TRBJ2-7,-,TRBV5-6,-,CASSLLQTGTYEQYF,TGTGCCAGCAGCTTGTTGCAGACGGGAACCTACGAGCAGTACTTC
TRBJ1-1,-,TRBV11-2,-,CASSLEVPEAFF,TGTGCCAGCAGCTTAGAGGTACCTGAAGCTTTCTTT
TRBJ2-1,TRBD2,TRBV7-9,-,CASSFGLATDEQFF,TGTGCCAGCAGCTTTGGACTAGCGACGGATGAGCAGTTCTTC
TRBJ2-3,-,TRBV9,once,CASSVGVVWDTQYF,TGTGCCAGCAGCGTAGGGGTTGTCTGGGATACGCAGTATTTT
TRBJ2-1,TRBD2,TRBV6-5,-,CASRPGTSGYNEQFF,TGTGCCAGCAGGCCCGGGACTAGCGGTTACAATGAGCAGTTCTTC
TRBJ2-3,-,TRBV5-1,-,CASSPGQTTDTQYF,TGCGCCAGCAGCCCTGGACAGACCACAGATACGCAGTATTTT
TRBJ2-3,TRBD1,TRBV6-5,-,CASRTGLRTDTQYF,TGTGCCAGCCGGACAGGACTTCGCACGGATACGCAGTATTTT
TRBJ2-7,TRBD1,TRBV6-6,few,CASRAGTGHYEQYF,TGTGCCAGCCGGGCGGGGACAGGACACTACGAGCAGTACTTC
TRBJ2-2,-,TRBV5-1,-,CASSLMVTGELFF,TGCGCCAGCAGCTTGATGGTCACCGGGGAGCTGTTTTTT
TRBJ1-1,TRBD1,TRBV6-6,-,CASSSGTGNTEAFF,TGTGCCAGCAGCTCCGGGACAGGGAACACTGAAGCTTTCTTT
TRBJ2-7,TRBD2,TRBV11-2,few,CASSRTSGATYEQYF,TGTGCCAGCAGCCGGACTAGCGGGGCGACCTACGAGCAGTACTTC